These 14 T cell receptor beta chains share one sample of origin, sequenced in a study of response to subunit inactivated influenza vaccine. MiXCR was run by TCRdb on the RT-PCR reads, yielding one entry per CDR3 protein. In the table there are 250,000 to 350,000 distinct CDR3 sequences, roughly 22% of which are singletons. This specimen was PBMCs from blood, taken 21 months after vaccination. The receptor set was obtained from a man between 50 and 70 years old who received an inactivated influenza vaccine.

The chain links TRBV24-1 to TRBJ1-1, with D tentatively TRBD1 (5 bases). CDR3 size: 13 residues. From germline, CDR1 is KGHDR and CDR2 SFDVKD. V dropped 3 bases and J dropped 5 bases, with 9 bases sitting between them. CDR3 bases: TGTGCCACCAGTGATATGAGGGGAACTGAAGCTTTCTTT. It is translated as CATSDMRGTEAFF.

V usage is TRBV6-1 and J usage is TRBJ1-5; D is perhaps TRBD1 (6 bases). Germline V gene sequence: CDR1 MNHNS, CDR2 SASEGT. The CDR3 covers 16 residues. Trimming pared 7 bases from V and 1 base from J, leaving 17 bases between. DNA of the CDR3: TGTGCCAGCACCCCCCGACAGGTCTCCAGCAATCAGCCCCAGCATTTT. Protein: CASTPRQVSSNQPQHF.

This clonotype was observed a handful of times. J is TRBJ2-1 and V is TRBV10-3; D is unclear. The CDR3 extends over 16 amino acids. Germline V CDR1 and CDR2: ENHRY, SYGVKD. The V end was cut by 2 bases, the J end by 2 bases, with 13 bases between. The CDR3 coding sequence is TGTGCCATCAGTGAGCGGGCAGCCAACCCCTACAATGAGCAGTTCTTC. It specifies CAISERAANPYNEQFF.

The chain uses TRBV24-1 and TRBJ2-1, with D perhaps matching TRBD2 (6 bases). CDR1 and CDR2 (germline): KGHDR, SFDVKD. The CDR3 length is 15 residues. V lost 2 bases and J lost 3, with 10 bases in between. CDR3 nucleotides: TGTGCCACCAGTGATTATGGTAGCGGCTACAATGAGCAGTTCTTC. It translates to CATSDYGSGYNEQFF.

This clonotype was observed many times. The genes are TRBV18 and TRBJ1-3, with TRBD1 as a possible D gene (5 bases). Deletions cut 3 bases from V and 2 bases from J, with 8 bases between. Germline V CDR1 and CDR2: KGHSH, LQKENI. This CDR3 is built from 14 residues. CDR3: CASSPSRAGNTIYF. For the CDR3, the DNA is TGTGCCAGCTCACCGTCCAGGGCTGGAAACACCATATATTTT.

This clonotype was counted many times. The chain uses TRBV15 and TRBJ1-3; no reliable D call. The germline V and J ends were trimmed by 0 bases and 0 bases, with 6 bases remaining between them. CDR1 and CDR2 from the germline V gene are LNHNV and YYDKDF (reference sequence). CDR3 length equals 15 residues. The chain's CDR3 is CATSRDAVSGNTIYF. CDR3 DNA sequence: TGTGCCACCAGCAGAGATGCGGTCTCTGGAAACACCATATATTTT.

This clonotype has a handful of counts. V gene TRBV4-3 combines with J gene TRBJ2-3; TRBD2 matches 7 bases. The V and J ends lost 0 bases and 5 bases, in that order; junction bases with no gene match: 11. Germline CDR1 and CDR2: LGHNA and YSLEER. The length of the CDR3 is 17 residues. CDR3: CASSQDPVGRRGDTQYF. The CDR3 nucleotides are TGCGCCAGCAGCCAAGATCCAGTCGGGAGGAGGGGAGATACGCAGTATTTT.

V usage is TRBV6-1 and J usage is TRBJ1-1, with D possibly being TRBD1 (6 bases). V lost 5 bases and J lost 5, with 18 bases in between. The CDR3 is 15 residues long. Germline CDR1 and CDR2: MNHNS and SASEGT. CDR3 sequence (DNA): TGTGCCAGCAGTAGTATACCGGGACAAGGGACTGAAGCTTTCTTT. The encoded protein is CASSSIPGQGTEAFF.

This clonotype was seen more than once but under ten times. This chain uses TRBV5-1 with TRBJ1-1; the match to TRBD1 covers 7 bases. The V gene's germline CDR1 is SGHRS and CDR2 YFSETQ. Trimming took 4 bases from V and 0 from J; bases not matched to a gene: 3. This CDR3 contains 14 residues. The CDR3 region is CASSEGQLNTEAFF. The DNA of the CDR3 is TGCGCCAGCAGCGAGGGACAGCTGAACACTGAAGCTTTCTTT.

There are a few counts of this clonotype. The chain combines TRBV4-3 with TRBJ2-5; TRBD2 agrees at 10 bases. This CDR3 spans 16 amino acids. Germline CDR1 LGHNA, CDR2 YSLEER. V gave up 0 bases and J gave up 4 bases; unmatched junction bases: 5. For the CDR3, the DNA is TGCGCCAGCAGCCAAGATTTAATAGCGGGAGGAGAGACCCAGTACTTC. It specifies CASSQDLIAGGETQYF.

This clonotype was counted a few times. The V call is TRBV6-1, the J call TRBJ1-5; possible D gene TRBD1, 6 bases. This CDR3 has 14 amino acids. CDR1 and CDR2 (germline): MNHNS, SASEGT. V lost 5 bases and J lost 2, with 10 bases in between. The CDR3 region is CASSKGVGNQPQHF. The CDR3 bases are TGTGCCAGCAGTAAGGGGGTAGGCAATCAGCCCCAGCATTTT.

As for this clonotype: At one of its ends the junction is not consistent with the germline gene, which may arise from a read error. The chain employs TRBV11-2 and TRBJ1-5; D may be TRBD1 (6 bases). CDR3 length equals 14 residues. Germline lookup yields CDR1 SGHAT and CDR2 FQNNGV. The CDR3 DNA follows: TGTGCCAGCAGCTTTGACAGGATCAATCAGCCCCAGCACTTT. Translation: CASSFDRINQPQHF.

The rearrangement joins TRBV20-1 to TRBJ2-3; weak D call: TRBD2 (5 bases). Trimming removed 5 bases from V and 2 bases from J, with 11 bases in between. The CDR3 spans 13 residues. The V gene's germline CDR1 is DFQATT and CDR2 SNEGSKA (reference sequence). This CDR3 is CSAAGLPTDTQYF. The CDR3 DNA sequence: TGCAGTGCTGCGGGTCTACCCACAGATACGCAGTATTTT.

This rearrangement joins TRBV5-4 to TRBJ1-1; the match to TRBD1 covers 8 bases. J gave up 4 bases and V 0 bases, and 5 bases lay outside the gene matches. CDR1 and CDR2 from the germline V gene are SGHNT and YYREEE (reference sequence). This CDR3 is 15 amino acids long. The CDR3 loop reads CASSLGTGWATEAFF. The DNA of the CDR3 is TGTGCCAGCAGCTTGGGGACAGGGTGGGCCACTGAAGCTTTCTTT.